The rows below give T cell receptor beta chains drawn from one sample of a study of OX40 agonist ivuxolimab in advanced cancers. Repertoires were generated with immunoSEQ multiplex PCR, while TCRdb's copy carries only in-frame clones and drops some. The sample lists fewer than 120,000 clones, more than 70% seen once, with 0.27% in the top ten. This specimen was CD4+ or CD8+ T cells sorted from blood, taken in a trial of the OX40 agonist ivuxolimab. Receptors originate from an adult with an advanced solid tumor such as melanoma, head and neck, liver or kidney cancer. The CDR3 runs from the conserved cysteine through the conserved F or W. D genes are given only for firm matches. Size is omitted from some rows. Given values are once, few, many or a class for expanded clones.

TRBV7-2	TRBJ1-5	TRBD1	.	TGTGCCAGCACCTTTATAGTGGGGACAGTTACATATAGCAATCAGCCCCAGCATTTT	CASTFIVGTVTYSNQPQHF
TRBV5-1	TRBJ2-1	.	.	TGCGCCAGCAGCTTGGAAGCTAGTGGCAATGAGCAGTTCTTC	CASSLEASGNEQFF
TRBV5-6	TRBJ1-4	.	.	TGTGCCAGCAGCTTGGTAGGGAATGAAAAACTGTTTTTT	CASSLVGNEKLFF
TRBV5-1	TRBJ1-3	TRBD1	.	TGCGCCAGCTCACAGGGGGTCCCCTCTGGAAACACCATATATTTT	CASSQGVPSGNTIYF
TRBV11-3	TRBJ2-7	.	.	TGTGCCAGCAGCTTAAACAGGGACTACGAGCAGTACTTC	CASSLNRDYEQYF
TRBV7-2	TRBJ1-5	.	.	TGTGCCAGCAGCTTATTCTCCGGATTCAATCAGCCCCAGCATTTT	CASSLFSGFNQPQHF
TRBV30	TRBJ2-7	.	.	TGTGCCTGGAGTGGACAGCCCTACGAGCAGTACTTC	CAWSGQPYEQYF
TRBV5-1	TRBJ2-5	.	.	TGCGCCAGCAGCCTGAGGGCGGGGACTGAAGAGACCCAGTACTTC	CASSLRAGTEETQYF
TRBV7-9	TRBJ1-1	.	.	TGTGCCAGCAGCTTAGGTGCGGGTAATGAAGCTTTCTTT	CASSLGAGNEAFF
TRBV4-2	TRBJ1-6	.	.	TGTGCCAGCAGCCAAGCCACATCGGGTAATTCACCCCTCCACTTT	CASSQATSGNSPLHF
TRBV5-1	TRBJ1-1	.	.	TGCGCCAGCAGCTCGCAATCAACGGGGGACACTGAAGCTTTCTTT	CASSSQSTGDTEAFF
TRBV19	TRBJ2-4	.	.	TGTGCCAGTAGTATAGTCGCAGGACAGAACATTCAGTACTTC	CASSIVAGQNIQYF
TRBV5-8	TRBJ1-2	.	.	TGTGCCAGCAGCTTGAGGACTAACTATGGCTACACCTTC	CASSLRTNYGYTF
TRBV11-3	TRBJ2-5	.	.	TGTGCCAGCAGCTTAGACGGCGGCGAAGAGACCCAGTACTTC	CASSLDGGEETQYF
TRBV6-5	TRBJ1-6	.	.	TGTGCCAGCAGACCAGCGACAGCCTCCCTCCACTTT	CASRPATASLHF
TRBV5-8	TRBJ2-7	.	.	TGTGCCAGCAGCCTACCATCCCCTTCCGAGCAGTACTTC	CASSLPSPSEQYF
TRBV2	TRBJ1-6	.	once	TGTGCCAGCAGTGAAGGAGGGGGTAGCAATTCACCCCTCCACTTT	CASSEGGGSNSPLHF
TRBV30	TRBJ2-2	TRBD2	.	TGTGCCTGGAGTAGGCTAGCGGGAGACACCGGGGAGCTGTTTTTT	CAWSRLAGDTGELFF
TRBV15	TRBJ2-3	.	.	TGTGCCACCAGCAGAGATTCTCACTTATTTGGGGATACGCAGTATTTT	CATSRDSHLFGDTQYF
TRBV2	TRBJ2-3	.	.	TGTGCCAGTAACAGCTATCTAGGCACAGATACGCAGTATTTT	CASNSYLGTDTQYF
TRBV19	TRBJ2-3	.	.	TGTGCCAGTAGTCCCCTCCCTGGGGGGGCCTCGCAGTATTTT	CASSPLPGGASQYF
TRBV11-2	TRBJ1-1	.	.	TGTGCCAGCAGGCATACCGAGCTCGGGGGCGGCGCTGAAGCTTTCTTT	CASRHTELGGGAEAFF
TRBV25-1	TRBJ2-1	.	.	TGTGCCAGCACGAGTTACTATGAGCAGTTCTTC	CASTSYYEQFF
TRBV19	TRBJ1-2	.	.	TGTGCCAGTAGTATAAAGATAAACTATGGCTACACCTTC	CASSIKINYGYTF
TRBV11-1	TRBJ2-1	.	.	TGTGCCAGCAGCTGGTTCGGTGGGGAGCAGTTCTTC	CASSWFGGEQFF
TRBV6-1	TRBJ1-5	TRBD1	.	TGTGCCAGCAGGACAGACAGGGGAAGCAATCAGCCCCAGCATTTT	CASRTDRGSNQPQHF
TRBV6-6	TRBJ2-7	.	few	TGTGCCAGCAGTATAGGGGGGGTTTACGAGCAGTACTTC	CASSIGGVYEQYF
TRBV14	TRBJ1-1	.	.	TGTGCCAGCAGCTCCGGGGGGGGCACTGAAGCTTTCTTT	CASSSGGGTEAFF
TRBV7-9	TRBJ1-5	.	once	TGTGCCAGCAGCTTATCGTTGGACTATAGCAATCAGCCCCAGCATTTT	CASSLSLDYSNQPQHF
TRBV15	TRBJ1-2	TRBD1	.	TGTGCCACCAGCAGAGGAGGGGGCGGAGGCGGCTACACCTTC	CATSRGGGGGGYTF
TRBV7-2	TRBJ2-7	TRBD2	.	TGTGCCAGCAGCCCCCGGGGAGGGCAGGCAGGGGAGCAGTACTTC	CASSPRGGQAGEQYF
TRBV9	TRBJ2-5	TRBD2	once	TGTGCCAGCAGCCCCAGTAGCGGGAGCGAAGAGACCCAGTACTTC	CASSPSSGSEETQYF
TRBV9	TRBJ2-3	.	.	TGTGCCAGCAGCGTAGCCTTGGTGGGGAGCACAGATACGCAGTATTTT	CASSVALVGSTDTQYF
TRBV12-5	TRBJ2-5	.	.	TGTGCTAGTGGTTTGGTAGTAGAGACCCAGTACTTC	CASGLVVETQYF
TRBV25-1	TRBJ1-3	.	.	TGTGCCAGCACGTCGCTGCTCTCTGGAAACACCATATATTTT	CASTSLLSGNTIYF
TRBV19	TRBJ2-1	TRBD1	.	TGTGCCAGTAGTACCCGAGAGGGGACAGGGGCCTACAATGAGCAGTTCTTC	CASSTREGTGAYNEQFF
TRBV6-5	TRBJ1-5	.	.	TGTGCCACCCAGGACGGGATGAATCAGCCCCAGCATTTT	CATQDGMNQPQHF
TRBV2	TRBJ1-2	.	.	TGTGCCAGCAGTGTCAAGCGGGCAGGAGGATCTAACTATGGCTACACCTTC	CASSVKRAGGSNYGYTF
TRBV9	TRBJ1-5	.	.	TGTGCCAGCAGCCCGGGACCTAGCAATCAGCCCCAGCATTTT	CASSPGPSNQPQHF
TRBV10-3	TRBJ1-6	.	.	TGTGCCATCAGTGAGTCGGGTGGAGGGCTGGGGGATTCACCCCTCCACTTT	CAISESGGGLGDSPLHF
TRBV10-3	TRBJ1-2	TRBD1	.	TGTGCCATCAGTGAGCCCGACAGGGGCGGTTATGGCTACACCTTC	CAISEPDRGGYGYTF
TRBV15	TRBJ2-4	TRBD1	once	TGTGCCACCAGCAGATTTGCGCAGGGGGCAAACATTCAGTACTTC	CATSRFAQGANIQYF
TRBV5-4	TRBJ2-1	TRBD2	.	TGTGCCAGTACGACTAGCGGGATCAATGAGCAGTTCTTC	CASTTSGINEQFF
TRBV11-2	TRBJ2-7	TRBD2	.	TGTGCCAGCAGCTCGTTGACTAGCGCGGCGATATACGAGCAGTACTTC	CASSSLTSAAIYEQYF
TRBV9	TRBJ2-3	TRBD2	.	TGTGCCAGCAGCGTGTGGGACTACAGCACAGATACGCAGTATTTT	CASSVWDYSTDTQYF
TRBV6-1	TRBJ1-5	.	once	TGTGCCAGCAGTCCAGCCTATAGCAATCAGCCCCAGCATTTT	CASSPAYSNQPQHF
TRBV19	TRBJ1-2	.	few	TGTGCCAGTAGTTATGACAGGCCATCCTCTAACTATGGCTACACCTTC	CASSYDRPSSNYGYTF
TRBV7-3	TRBJ2-5	TRBD1	.	TGTGCCAGCAGCCCAGGGGGACAGGGGATAGAGACCCAGTACTTC	CASSPGGQGIETQYF
TRBV5-1	TRBJ2-1	.	.	TGCGCCAGCAGGTTGTGGCTCCTCTCCTACAATGAGCAGTTCTTC	CASRLWLLSYNEQFF
TRBV6-5	TRBJ2-7	.	.	TGTGCCAGCAGTTCAGCGGGACAGTACGAGCAGTACTTC	CASSSAGQYEQYF
TRBV19	TRBJ2-3	TRBD1	.	TGTGCCAGCCGGGACAGGGGCCTTGGTGGAGATACGCAGTATTTT	CASRDRGLGGDTQYF
TRBV28	TRBJ2-7	TRBD1	.	TGTGCCAGCAATACAAACAGGGGGCCCTACGAGCAGTACTTC	CASNTNRGPYEQYF
TRBV4-1	TRBJ1-2	.	.	TGCGCCAGCAGCCAAGGGCAGAACCTTAACTATGGCTACACCTTC	CASSQGQNLNYGYTF
TRBV7-7	TRBJ2-5	TRBD2	once	TGTGCTAGCAGCCCGTCCGGGACTAGCGGGACCCAGTACTTC	CASSPSGTSGTQYF
TRBV19	TRBJ2-7	.	.	TGTGCCAGTAGTATAGATGGACAGCTCGCCTCCTACGAGCAGTACTTC	CASSIDGQLASYEQYF
TRBV6-5	TRBJ1-5	.	.	TGTGCCAGCAGTAGGTCAAGTTCTAATCAGCCCCAGCATTTT	CASSRSSSNQPQHF
TRBV28	TRBJ1-1	.	.	TGTGCCAGCAGTTCACAGGGTATCACTGAAGCTTTCTTT	CASSSQGITEAFF
TRBV5-1	TRBJ1-3	TRBD1	.	TGCGCCAGCAGCTGGGGACAGCTCTCTGGAAACACCATATATTTT	CASSWGQLSGNTIYF
TRBV6-5	TRBJ2-7	.	.	TGTGCCAGCAGTTACTCGAGAGGGACCTCCTACGAGCAGTACTTC	CASSYSRGTSYEQYF